One and the same sample provided the 6 T cell receptor beta chains below, sequenced in a study of CD8+ T cells in alopecia areata. Reverse transcribed after extraction, RNA yielded cDNA as the sequencing template. The assay was immunoSEQ multiplex PCR, and TCRdb's table has in-frame clones only and misses some. The sample carries 150,000 to 200,000 clones, just under 65% recorded once. Noted treatment: oral pan-JAK inhibitor, 5-10 mg twice daily. The specimen comprised CD4+ T cells sorted from blood, sampled around week 49, from a patient treated with tofacitinib. Every receptor here comes from a human donor with alopecia areata.

The table lists this clone with a few counts. The rearrangement uses TRBV29-1 and TRBJ2-2, with 9 bases matching TRBD2. Germline V gives CDR1 SQVTM, CDR2 ANQGSEA. V was clipped by 5 bases and J by 3 bases; unmatched bases: 4. This CDR3 spans 14 amino acids. CDR3 in amino acids: CSVPGTSYTGELFF. DNA of the CDR3: TGCAGCGTTCCCGGGACTAGCTACACCGGGGAGCTGTTTTTT.

This clone has more than one count but fewer than ten. The chain recombines TRBV29-1 with TRBJ2-7; weak D call: TRBD2 (7 bases). This CDR3 has 13 residues. V dropped 6 bases and J dropped 4 bases, with 16 bases sitting between them. Germline values: CDR1 SQVTM, CDR2 ANQGSEA. The CDR3 nucleotides are TGCAGCGTCCAGTTGGGGGGGCAGTACGAGCAGTACTTC. Translation: CSVQLGGQYEQYF.

This chain links TRBV9 with TRBJ2-3; 7 bases fit TRBD1. With V trimmed by 3 bases and J by 0 bases, 4 bases remained unmatched. CDR3 size: 15 residues. Germline-derived CDR1 and CDR2 are SGDLS and YYNGEE. The CDR3 spells CASSERDRSTDTQYF. The DNA of the CDR3 is TGTGCCAGCAGCGAAAGGGACAGAAGCACAGATACGCAGTATTTT.

This clone was detected only a few times. The rearrangement links TRBV11-2 to TRBJ2-3; 7 nucleotides match TRBD2. J gave up 3 bases and V 0 bases, and 18 bases lay outside the gene matches. The CDR3 loop spans 20 amino acids. Germline assignment: CDR1 SGHAT and CDR2 FQNNGV. CDR3 in amino acids: CASSLEGLWRGSARTDTQYF. The CDR3 DNA reads as TGTGCCAGCAGCTTAGAGGGATTGTGGCGGGGGTCAGCTCGGACAGATACGCAGTATTTT.

This chain uses TRBV11-1 with TRBJ2-6; D perhaps matches TRBD2 (5 bases). With 1 base removed from V and 0 bases from J, the gap between germline ends came to 16 bases. CDR1 and CDR2 from the germline V gene are SGHAT and FQDESV (reference sequence). The CDR3 sequence is 19 residues long. In DNA, the CDR3 is TGTGCCAGCAGCTTAGATCGGAGGTCCACCATCTCTGGGGCCAACGTCCTGACTTTC. It translates to CASSLDRRSTISGANVLTF.

This sequence joins TRBV30 and TRBJ1-2; D gene unclear. CDR1 and CDR2 from the germline V gene are GTSNPN and SVGIG (reference sequence). CDR3 length equals 13 residues. V gave up 7 bases and J gave up 2 bases, with 14 bases separating them. CDR3 bases: TGTGCCTCCCGATCGCACAGAAACTATGGCTACACCTTC. Translating gives CASRSHRNYGYTF. Looking up the rest from reference TRBV30 and TRBJ1-2 gives the full variable domain: SQTIHQWPATLVQPVGSPLSLECTVEGTSNPNLYWYRQAAGRGLQLLFYSVGIGQISSEVPQNLSASRPQDRQFILSSKKLLLSDSGFYLCASRSHRNYGYTFGSGTRLTVV.